These T cell receptor beta chains were read from a single sample in a study of blood T cell repertoires in COVID-19. TCRdb keeps only in-frame clones here, not all; method: immunoSEQ multiplex PCR. In the table there are approximately 230,000 clones, around 84% of which are singletons. The source material was PBMCs or T cells enriched from blood (not recorded which). These receptors came from a man aged 40-50 years who had recovered from COVID-19. Both conserved end residues are part of each CDR3. D genes are given only for firm matches. The size of a clone is reported for some rows only, either as once, few or many, or as a class for expanded clones.

v_gene	abundance	j_gene	d_gene	CDR3nt	CDR3aa
TRBV7-2	NA	TRBJ1-2	NA	TGTGCCAGCAGCTTAGGGGGCCGAGACTATGGCTACACCTTC	CASSLGGRDYGYTF
TRBV4-1	once	TRBJ2-2	TRBD2	TGCGCCAGCAGCCGCTACTCTAGCGGGGGGGCGTTGACCGGGGAGCTGTTTTTT	CASSRYSSGGALTGELFF
TRBV5-1	NA	TRBJ2-2	TRBD2	TGCGCCAGCACGGTTGGGAGGGCCGGGGAGCTGTTTTTT	CASTVGRAGELFF
TRBV7-2	NA	TRBJ2-7	NA	TGTGCCAGCACCCCGTTGGGAGACGAGCAGTACTTC	CASTPLGDEQYF
TRBV7-2	NA	TRBJ2-2	NA	TGTGCCAGCAGCTTAGTTACGGGAACCGGGGAGCTGTTTTTT	CASSLVTGTGELFF
TRBV9	NA	TRBJ1-1	NA	TGTGCCAGCAGCGTAGTGTCCGGGACTGAAGCTTTCTTT	CASSVVSGTEAFF
TRBV7-9	NA	TRBJ1-1	NA	TGTGCCAGCAGCTTAAGCGGAACAACGGAAGCTTTCTTT	CASSLSGTTEAFF
TRBV11-3	NA	TRBJ2-1	TRBD2	TGTGCCAGCAGCTCCAGGACTAGCGGGGGGCTCCCTTACAATGAGCAGTTCTTC	CASSSRTSGGLPYNEQFF
TRBV19	NA	TRBJ1-5	NA	TGTGCCAGTAGCTGGGGGGTGGATAGCAATCAGCCCCAGCATTTT	CASSWGVDSNQPQHF
TRBV14	NA	TRBJ1-6	NA	TGTGCCAGCAGCCCGCTGGACAGTATCAGTTCACCCCTCCACTTT	CASSPLDSISSPLHF
TRBV7-3	NA	TRBJ2-3	TRBD1	TGTGCCAGCAGCGCTCAGACAGGGATCGCAGATACGCAGTATTTT	CASSAQTGIADTQYF
TRBV19	NA	TRBJ2-2	NA	TGTGCCGAAGGGACAAAGAACACCGGGGAGCTGTTTTTT	CAEGTKNTGELFF
TRBV2	NA	TRBJ1-5	NA	TGTGCCAGCAGTCCCAGGGTAGGAAATCAGCCCCAGCATTTT	CASSPRVGNQPQHF
TRBV28	NA	TRBJ1-2	NA	TGTGCCAGCAGACGGAACTATGGCTACACCTTC	CASRRNYGYTF
TRBV19	NA	TRBJ1-5	TRBD1	TGTGCCAGTTCGGGCCGGGACAGGGGGTTAGGTCAGCCCCAGCATTTT	CASSGRDRGLGQPQHF
TRBV14	NA	TRBJ2-5	TRBD2	TGTGCCAGCAGCCGTACTCTGGTGCGGGGGGGCACGGAGACCCAGTACTTC	CASSRTLVRGGTETQYF
TRBV4-2	NA	TRBJ1-1	NA	TGTGCCAGCAGCCAAGATCGGGGAGGAGAAGCTTTCTTT	CASSQDRGGEAFF
TRBV5-1	NA	TRBJ1-1	TRBD1	TGCGCCAGCACTCAGACAGGGGGAACTGAAGCTTTCTTT	CASTQTGGTEAFF
TRBV13	NA	TRBJ2-3	TRBD2	TGTGCCAGCAGCCCAACGGCCGGGACTAGCGGGGGACGGGGCACAGATACGCAGTATTTT	CASSPTAGTSGGRGTDTQYF
TRBV30	NA	TRBJ2-5	NA	TGTGCCTGGAGTAAAAGGACAACTAAAGAGACCCAGTACTTC	CAWSKRTTKETQYF
TRBV2	NA	TRBJ2-4	NA	TGTGCCAGCAGTCCTTCCCGCCGGGACATAAACATTCAGTACTTC	CASSPSRRDINIQYF
TRBV5-1	NA	TRBJ2-7	TRBD2	TGCGCCAGCAGCTTGGGGACTAGCGGGAGCGGCGAGCAGTACTTC	CASSLGTSGSGEQYF
TRBV6-2/TRBV6-3	NA	TRBJ2-7	NA	TGTGCCAGCAGTTACGGGCTAGCTATCTACGAGCAGTACTTC	CASSYGLAIYEQYF
TRBV5-1	NA	TRBJ2-5	TRBD2	TGCGCCAGCAGCTTATCGCGGGGGAGGGAGGAGACCCAGTACTTC	CASSLSRGREETQYF
TRBV24-1	NA	TRBJ2-1	TRBD2	TGTGCCACCAGTGATTTTATGGGTTCTGAGAGCGGGAACGGCGATGAGCAGTTCTTC	CATSDFMGSESGNGDEQFF
TRBV19	NA	TRBJ1-2	TRBD1	TGTGCCAGTAGTACGAGCCAGGGGGGATCTTTTGGCTACACCTTC	CASSTSQGGSFGYTF
TRBV27	NA	TRBJ1-4	TRBD1	TGTGCCAGCAGTTCCCAGACGGGACAGGGGATCTCAGCGACTAATGAAAAACTGTTTTTT	CASSSQTGQGISATNEKLFF
TRBV6-5	once	TRBJ2-3	TRBD2	TGTGCCAGCAGTTCACCTCGGGGGGGCGGCACAGATACGCAGTATTTT	CASSSPRGGGTDTQYF
TRBV29-1	NA	TRBJ1-3	NA	TGCAGCGTTGACTCGGGAGCTGGAAACACCATATATTTT	CSVDSGAGNTIYF
TRBV4-2	NA	TRBJ2-1	NA	TGTGCCAGCAGCCGCCTAGAAACGAACAATGAGCAGTTCTTC	CASSRLETNNEQFF
TRBV19	NA	TRBJ1-5	NA	TGTGCCAGTCCAAAGGTGAAGGGGCAGTCAAATCAGCCCCAGCATTTT	CASPKVKGQSNQPQHF
TRBV27	NA	TRBJ2-5	NA	TGTGCCAGCAGTCGAATCGGGACTCGTCTGGAGACCCAGTACTTC	CASSRIGTRLETQYF
TRBV6-2/TRBV6-3	NA	TRBJ1-1	TRBD1	TGTGCCAGCAGTTACCCCACAGGGGGGAACACTGAAGCTTTCTTT	CASSYPTGGNTEAFF
TRBV29-1	NA	TRBJ2-4	NA	TGCAGCGTTGAAGAACAGGAGGGAAACATTCAGTACTTC	CSVEEQEGNIQYF
TRBV5-6	NA	TRBJ1-2	NA	TGTGCCAGCAGCTTGGCCAACGAGCCGTATGGCTACACCTTC	CASSLANEPYGYTF
TRBV6-4	NA	TRBJ2-2	NA	TGTGCCAGCGCGGGAAGCGGGGAGCTGTTTTTT	CASAGSGELFF
TRBV6-5	few	TRBJ1-2	NA	TGTGCCAGTCACCGGGAGTTTGGCTATGGCTACACCTTC	CASHREFGYGYTF
TRBV6-1	few	TRBJ1-2	TRBD1	TGTGCCAGCAGTGACCGGGACAGAGGCTATGGCTACACCTTC	CASSDRDRGYGYTF
TRBV7-3	NA	TRBJ2-7	TRBD2	TGTGCCAGCAGCTTTAGCGGGGGGGCAGGCTACGAGCAGTACTTC	CASSFSGGAGYEQYF
TRBV4-1	NA	TRBJ1-1	TRBD1	TGCGCCAGCAGCCAAGCGACAGGGGCTAACACTGAAGCTTTCTTT	CASSQATGANTEAFF
TRBV5-1	NA	TRBJ2-2	TRBD2	TGCGCCAGCAGCATTCTCCCGGGACTAGCATCCGGGGAGCTGTTTTTT	CASSILPGLASGELFF
TRBV19	NA	TRBJ2-5	TRBD2	TGTGCCAGTAGCCCACTAGCGGGAGGGCGGGAGACCCAGTACTTC	CASSPLAGGRETQYF
TRBV7-9	NA	TRBJ2-5	NA	TGTGCCAGCAGCTCGAGAGGATTGGGCCAAGAGACCCAGTACTTC	CASSSRGLGQETQYF
TRBV2	NA	TRBJ2-5	TRBD2	TGTGCCAGCAGTGAACCTAGCGGACCCCAAGAGACCCAGTACTTC	CASSEPSGPQETQYF
TRBV19	NA	TRBJ1-4	NA	TGTGCCAGTAGTAGCTCGAATCTGGAGTCCAATGAAAAACTGTTTTTT	CASSSSNLESNEKLFF
TRBV7-8	NA	TRBJ1-3	NA	TGTGCCACAGGCATCGGAAACACCATATATTTT	CATGIGNTIYF
TRBV19	NA	TRBJ2-3	TRBD2	TGTGCCAGTAGTATAGACACTAGCGGCTACACAGATACGCAGTATTTT	CASSIDTSGYTDTQYF
TRBV28	NA	TRBJ1-5	NA	TGTGCCAGCAGCCGGACTGGCCCTCGGCAGCCCCAGCATTTT	CASSRTGPRQPQHF
TRBV9	NA	TRBJ2-1	NA	TGTGCCAGCAGCGTAGGGGTGACAATGGCCCCCAACAATGAGCAGTTCTTC	CASSVGVTMAPNNEQFF
TRBV30	NA	TRBJ1-1	NA	TGTGCCTGGAGGGAGTACGGAGATGAAGCTTTCTTT	CAWREYGDEAFF
TRBV5-1	NA	TRBJ1-4	NA	TGCGCCAGCAGCTTGAGCGGCACAACTAATGAAAAACTGTTTTTT	CASSLSGTTNEKLFF
TRBV6-2/TRBV6-3	NA	TRBJ2-5	TRBD2	TGTGCCAGCAGTCGGCAACTAGCGGGTTTTGAGACCCAGTACTTC	CASSRQLAGFETQYF
TRBV2	NA	TRBJ2-5	NA	TGTGCCAGCACATACGACAGGGAGGGACAGGTACGAGAGACCCAGTACTTC	CASTYDREGQVRETQYF
TRBV4-2	NA	TRBJ2-5	NA	TGTGCCAGCAGCCAAAAAAGGAGAGAGACCCAGTACTTC	CASSQKRRETQYF